This passage covers 8 T cell receptor beta chains from one sample sequenced in a study of OX40 agonist ivuxolimab in advanced cancers. Sequencing used immunoSEQ multiplex PCR; TCRdb keeps in-frame clones, though not all of them. This sample yields 30,000 or so clones, of which roughly 80% are seen a single time; 13% to 15% belongs to the top ten. Sequences were derived from CD4+ or CD8+ T cells sorted from blood, sampled in a trial of the OX40 agonist ivuxolimab. These receptors all come from an adult with an advanced solid tumor such as melanoma, head and neck, liver or kidney cancer.

CDR3 DNA: TGTGCCAGCAGCCCCGCACGGGGGATCCCCTACGAGCAGTACTTC. Translating it yields CASSPARGIPYEQYF. V is TRBV7-9 and J is TRBJ2-7, with D possibly being TRBD2 (6 bases). Trimming took 5 bases from V and 2 from J, leaving 16 bases between them. CDR1 is SEHNR and CDR2 is FQNEAQ in the germline V gene (reference sequence). This CDR3 spans 15 amino acids.

The chain links TRBV7-3 to TRBJ2-5; 12 nucleotides agree with TRBD2. CDR3 size: 15 residues. Trimming at V came to 2 bases and at J to 2 bases, leaving 0 bases not matched to a gene. Per germline, CDR1 SGHTA and CDR2 FQGTGA. The CDR3 bases are TGTGCCAGCAGCTTAGGGACTAGCGGGCAAGAGACCCAGTACTTC. It specifies CASSLGTSGQETQYF. Full variable domain (remainder filled in from reference TRBV7-3 and TRBJ2-5): GAGVSQTPSNKVTEKGKYVELRCDPISGHTALYWYRQSLGQGPEFLIYFQGTGAADDSGLPNDRFFAVRPEGSVSTLKIQRTERGDSAVYLCASSLGTSGQETQYFGPGTRLLVL.

In this sample, this clone turned up a few times. The chain combines TRBV18 with TRBJ2-7; 8 nucleotides match TRBD1. CDR1 is KGHSH and CDR2 is LQKENI in the germline V gene. The CDR3 runs to 13 residues. The J segment lost 3 bases and the V segment lost 6 bases, leaving 4 bases of the junction unmatched. This CDR3 is CASSLGTGYEQYF. CDR3 nucleotide sequence: TGTGCCAGCTCCCTTGGGACAGGCTACGAGCAGTACTTC.

This chain connects TRBV19 to TRBJ1-5; unclear D gene. Germline assignment: CDR1 LNHDA and CDR2 SQIVND (reference sequence). V was pared by 2 bases and J by 7 bases, with 6 bases between. This CDR3 contains 12 residues. CDR3 in DNA: TGTGCCAGTAGTATACAGCAACAGCCCCAGCATTTT. Protein sequence: CASSIQQQPQHF.

The chain has TRBV28 and TRBJ2-7; maybe TRBD1 (5 bases). V was pared by 9 bases and J by 4 bases, with 16 bases between. CDR3 size: 13 residues. Germline CDR1 MDHEN, CDR2 SYDVKM. This CDR3 reads CASSATVKYEQYF. The CDR3, as DNA: TGTGCCAGTTCTGCGACAGTAAAATACGAGCAGTACTTC.

The chain recombines TRBV5-1 with TRBJ1-2; the match to TRBD1 covers 8 bases. The germline V gene encodes CDR1 SGHRS and CDR2 YFSETQ. With 3 bases clipped from V and 7 bases from J, the junction kept 5 bases outside the gene matches. The CDR3 contains 13 residues. The CDR3 DNA follows: TGCGCCAGCAGCTCGACAGGGGCCTCTGGCTACACCTTC. This encodes CASSSTGASGYTF.

This chain joins TRBV19 and TRBJ1-5, with 8 bases that match TRBD1. Germline CDR1 and CDR2: LNHDA and SQIVND (reference sequence). The V gene end was trimmed by 6 bases and the J gene end by 2 bases; junction bases not matched to a gene: 9. CDR3 length: 16 amino acids. CDR3: CASRGVDRAGNQPQHF. CDR3 nucleotides: TGTGCCAGTAGGGGGGTGGACAGGGCGGGCAATCAGCCCCAGCATTTT. The full variable domain, in which reference TRBV19 and TRBJ1-5 provide the parts outside the CDR3, is DGGITQSPKYLFRKEGQNVTLSCEQNLNHDAMYWYRQDPGQGLRLIYYSQIVNDFQKGDIAEGYSVSREKKESFPLTVTSAQKNPTAFYLCASRGVDRAGNQPQHFGDGTRLSIL.

The gene calls are TRBV11-2 and TRBJ2-3, with no clear D. Germline V gene sequence: CDR1 SGHAT, CDR2 FQNNGV. This CDR3 comprises 12 residues. V was trimmed by 2 bases and J by 3 bases, leaving 3 bases between them. The CDR3 sequence: CASSLWTDTQYF. CDR3 nucleotides: TGTGCCAGCAGCTTATGGACAGATACGCAGTATTTT.